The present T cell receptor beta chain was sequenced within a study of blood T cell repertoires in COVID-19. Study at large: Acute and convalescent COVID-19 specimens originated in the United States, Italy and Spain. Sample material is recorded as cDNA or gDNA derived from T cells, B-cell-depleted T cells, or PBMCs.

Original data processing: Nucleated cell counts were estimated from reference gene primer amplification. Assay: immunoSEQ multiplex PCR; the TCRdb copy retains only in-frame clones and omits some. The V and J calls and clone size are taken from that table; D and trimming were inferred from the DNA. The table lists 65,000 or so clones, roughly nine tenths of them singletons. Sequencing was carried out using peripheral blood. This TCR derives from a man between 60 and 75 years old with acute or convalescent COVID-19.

As DNA, the CDR3 is TGTGCCAGCAGCTTAGGTCCCGGGACTAGCGGACCCCAAGAGACCCAGTACTTC. This sequence encodes CASSLGPGTSGPQETQYF. This chain connects TRBV11-2 to TRBJ2-5, with 11 bases matching TRBD2. Germline V gene sequence: CDR1 SGHAT, CDR2 FQNNGV. There are 18 residues in the CDR3. Unmatched junction bases numbered 8, after V lost 1 base and J lost 1 base.